This TCR beta chain was identified during a study of beta chain features in type 1 diabetes (dated by TCRdb to between 2018 and 2020). At the level of the whole study: Patients and healthy donors did not differ in mean age, gender distribution, total cell number or subset yield. Regulatory and stem cell-like memory subsets were obtained from only 8 patients and roughly eight healthy donors, while naive and central memory subsets were obtained from all 28 donors. In the study, TCRB repertoires of sorted circulating CD4+ T cell subsets from recently diagnosed type 1 diabetes patients were compared with those of matched healthy donors. A total of roughly 100 million sorted cells were examined across all samples, and a strong correlation was observed between cell number per subset and RNA yield.

The entire isolated RNA was reverse transcribed using the High Capacity cDNA Reverse Transcription Kit, and thus expressed TCRB transcripts were sequenced. Deep immunoSEQ sequencing was performed on naive, central memory and regulatory T cell samples, with an average of roughly 3.5 million total reads per sample. Sorted cells were lysed in RLT buffer, and RNA was extracted using DNase-treated RNeasy Micro or Mini kits according to cell number. To prevent cross-contamination, every cell subset was processed on its own, while patient and healthy donor samples were processed together. The immunoSEQ multiplex PCR was used to amplify TCRB sequences from cDNA, generating 87-bp fragments that spanned the CDR3 region. Amplicons were sequenced on the Illumina HiSeq platform. From the authors' description of their analysis: PCR bias was computationally corrected using synthetic template baselines, reads within Hamming distance 2 were collapsed, and singletons that could not be merged were discarded. Reads were aligned to IMGT to assign V, D and J genes, CDR3 length, and insertions or deletions at six rearrangement sites. Within each subset, clonotype counts were normalized to sorted cell number, after which true diversity and Gini coefficients were computed with the tcR R package. The overlap coefficient, calculated on TCRB nucleotide sequences, was used to quantify repertoire sharing. Out-of-frame TCRB sequences from naive cells were analyzed to stand in for the pre-selection repertoire. The table was pulled from immuneACCESS by TCRdb, which kept in-frame rearrangements only. Such tables lose some clones; where checked, under half of the loss comes from unresolved V genes, and the rest has no known cause. Clonal size and the V and J genes are those of that table, whereas D and trimming came from the DNA. The sample contains around 500,000 clones, 10% to 12% of them found a single time. Over 0.04% of the sample belongs to the ten largest clones.

This clone was picked up a small number of times. Its target antigen remains unknown. One base away there is no much larger clone; base qualities are not given. A single peripheral blood draw of approximately 110 mL on average was collected from each donor into heparinised tubes. Using a panel that included CD45RO, CCR7, CD25, CD127, CD95 and CD27, naive, central memory, regulatory and stem cell-like memory CD4+ T cells were sorted on a BD FACSAria II. A purity above 95% was achieved for all sorted populations. PBMCs were separated immediately by Lymphoprep density gradient centrifugation and were stained directly, without being cultured. To minimize batch effects, samples were stained and sorted in pairs, one healthy donor with one patient per experiment. CDR1 and CDR2, per the germline V gene, are SGDLS and YYNGEE. Trimming accounts for 4 bases at V and 5 bases at J, while the number of junction bases matched to no gene is 8. CDR3 length: 16 amino acids, cysteine to phenylalanine. Here the CDR3 DNA is all that survives: 48 bases in frame from base 1.

Overall results and qualifications from the work: At VDJ recombination sites, type 1 diabetes patients had fewer insertions and more deleted nucleotides, which implies abnormalities in thymic rearrangement. Because cDNA was sequenced instead of genomic DNA, activated cells with high expression could be over-represented, although the groups did not differ in activation or CD3 levels. Naive, central memory and regulatory TCRB repertoires appeared more similar among patients than among healthy donors. A moderate but significant shortening of TCRB CDR3 length was observed in type 1 diabetes patients in all four CD4+ subsets. Shorter templates might have been favored by PCR, but patient and control samples were amplified and corrected together, so both groups would have been affected equally by any skew. Only small numbers of individuals were included in the HLA sub-analyses, which left unresolved whether HLA type had any influence on TCRB rearrangement.

The chain uses TRBV9 and TRBJ2-3; 12 central nucleotides agree with TRBD2. Sequenced: naive CD4+ T cells from blood. This specimen's cell subset or site label, interpreted: true naive CD4+ T cells. This TCR was sampled from a young woman in good health. The nucleotide sequence is TGTGCCAGCAGCATCGGACTAGCGGGGAGAGGAGATACGCAGTATTTT. This sequence encodes CASSIGLAGRGDTQYF.